Following are 2 T cell receptor beta chains from one sample sequenced in a study of cytomegalovirus exposure and HLA in healthy donors. With 60 Vbeta and 13 Jbeta primers, the PCR was carried out. The repertoire was sequenced with immunoSEQ multiplex PCR; TCRdb's copy has only in-frame clones and lacks some. The data hold some 170,000 clones, with about two thirds observed a single time. Sequencing was done on a sample of PBMCs. The receptors originated from a human donor in good health.

The chain carries TRBV7-9 and TRBJ2-5, with D perhaps matching TRBD1 (5 bases). The J call may be mistaken, given a closer DNA end match to TRBJ2-7. CDR3 length: 14 amino acids. In germline, CDR1 is SEHNR, CDR2 FQNEAQ (reference sequence). The CDR3 nucleotides are TGTGCCAGCAGCTTAGCAGGGGTTGCCTACGAGCAGTACTTC. Amino acids: CASSLAGVAYEQYF.

V usage is TRBV19 and J usage is TRBJ2-7; 9 positions agree with TRBD1. This CDR3 comprises 20 residues. V was pared by 3 bases and J by 2 bases, with 20 bases of the junction left unmatched. In germline, CDR1 is LNHDA, CDR2 SQIVND (reference sequence). The CDR3 DNA reads as TGTGCCAGTAGTATCTTCCGACAGGGGGGAGGGATTTCAGTCCCCTACGAGCAGTACTTC. Translated: CASSIFRQGGGISVPYEQYF.